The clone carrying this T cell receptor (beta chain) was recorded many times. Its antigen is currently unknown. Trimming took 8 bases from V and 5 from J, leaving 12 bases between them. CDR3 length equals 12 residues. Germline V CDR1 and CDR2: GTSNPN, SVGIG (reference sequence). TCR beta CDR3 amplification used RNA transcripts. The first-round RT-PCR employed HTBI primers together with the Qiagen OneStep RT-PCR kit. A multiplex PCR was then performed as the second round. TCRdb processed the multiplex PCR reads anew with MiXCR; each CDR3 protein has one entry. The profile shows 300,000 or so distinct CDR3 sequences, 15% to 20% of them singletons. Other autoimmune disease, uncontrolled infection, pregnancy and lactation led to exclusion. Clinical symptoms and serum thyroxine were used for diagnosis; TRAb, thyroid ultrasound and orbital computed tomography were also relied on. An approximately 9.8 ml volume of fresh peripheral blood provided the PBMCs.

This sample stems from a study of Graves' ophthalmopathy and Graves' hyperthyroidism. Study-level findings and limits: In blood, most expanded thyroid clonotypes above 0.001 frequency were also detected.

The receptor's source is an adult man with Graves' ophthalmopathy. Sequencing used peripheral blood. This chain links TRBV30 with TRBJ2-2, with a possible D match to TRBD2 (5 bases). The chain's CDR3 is CARTSGTGELFF. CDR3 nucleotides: TGTGCCCGTACGTCGGGGACCGGGGAGCTGTTTTTT.